This TCR beta chain was identified during a study of PD-L1 blockade in urothelial cancer. Study details: Blood was tested 3 weeks (second dose) and 6 weeks into treatment.

With regard to this clone: The antigen is unknown.

Time point described: peripheral blood 6 weeks after treatment start. Only in-frame clones appear in the TCRdb table, and some are missing; sequencing was by immunoSEQ multiplex PCR. The data hold fewer than 85,000 clones, with roughly 90% observed a single time. Study-wide results and caveats: The study found that durable-benefit patients expanded tumor-associated blood clones more at 3 weeks.

Germline CDR1 and CDR2: SEHNR and FQNEAQ (reference sequence). The V segment lost 5 bases and the J segment 4 bases; nucleotides outside the gene matches: 9. The CDR3 contains 15 residues. This clonotype was obtained from a man aged 60 to 69 with urothelial cancer. The gene calls are TRBV7-9 and TRBJ2-7, with 9 bases lining up with TRBD1. Sequencing was performed on PBMCs, taken around atezolizumab (anti-PD-L1) treatment. CDR3 nucleotides: TGTGCCAGCAGCCCAGAAGGGACAGGGTATTACGAGCAGTACTTC. It encodes CASSPEGTGYYEQYF.